These 9 T cell receptor beta chains originate from one sample sequenced in a study of spatial heterogeneity in lung cancer. The time point denotes: blood at routine non-recurrence follow-up after resection. TCRdb reprocessed the 5' RACE reads via MiXCR and lists one record per CDR3 protein. This table has approximately 30,000 distinct CDR3 sequences, more than 9% appearing once. The input for sequencing was PBMCs, taken at follow-up. The receptors were sampled from a female donor with early-stage non-small cell lung cancer.

This clonotype turned up a few times. The junction shows a germline mismatch at one end, possibly a read error. This chain links TRBV30 with TRBJ2-5; TRBD2 is a possible D gene (6 bases). There are 12 residues in the CDR3. Germline V gene lookup returns CDR1 GTSNPN and CDR2 SVGIG (reference sequence). CDR3 in amino acids: CAWSQTGETRYF. In DNA, the CDR3 is TGTGCCTGGAGTCAGACGGGAGAGACCCGGTACTTC. The complete variable domain, with remaining parts taken from reference TRBV30 and TRBJ2-5, reads SQTIHQWPATLVQPVGSPLSLECTVEGTSNPNLYWYRQAAGRGLQLLFYSVGIGQISSEVPQNLSASRPQDRQFILSSKKLLLSDSGFYLCAWSQTGETRYFGPGTRLLVL.

This clonotype has just a few counts. The chain joins TRBV4-1 to TRBJ2-3; D perhaps matches TRBD1 (5 bases). There are 16 residues in the CDR3. Trimming shortened V by 0 bases and J by 1 base, and 11 bases separated the two germline ends. The germline V gene has CDR1 MGHRA and CDR2 YSYEKL. CDR3 bases: TGCGCCAGCAGCCAAGAGCACAGGTCCGGCACAGATACGCAGTATTTT. This codes for CASSQEHRSGTDTQYF.

V is TRBV29-1 and J is TRBJ1-2; TRBD1 might be the D (6 bases). Germline CDR1 SQVTM, CDR2 ANQGSEA. V dropped 5 bases and J dropped 6 bases, with 10 bases sitting between them. This CDR3 has 11 residues. In DNA form, the CDR3 reads TGCAGCGTTAGGGGGGAAGATGGCTACACCTTC. This sequence encodes CSVRGEDGYTF. The full variable domain, completed using reference TRBV29-1 and TRBJ1-2, is SAVISQKPSRDICQRGTSLTIQCQVDSQVTMMFWYRQQPGQSLTLIATANQGSEATYESGFVIDKFPISRPNLTFSTLTVSNMSPEDSSIYLCSVRGEDGYTFGSGTRLTVV.

The rearrangement uses TRBV6-5 and TRBJ2-1, with 8 nucleotides matching TRBD1. The V gene's germline CDR1 is MNHEY and CDR2 SVGAGI. CDR3 length: 15 amino acids. Unmatched junction bases numbered 10, after V lost 5 bases and J lost 7 bases. CDR3 bases: TGTGCCAGCAGTCGCGGACAGGGATGGCGGAATGAGCAGTTCTTC. It encodes CASSRGQGWRNEQFF.

This clonotype turned up a few times. V is TRBV5-5 and J is TRBJ2-7; TRBD2 might be the D (7 bases). CDR1 SGHKS and CDR2 YYEKEE come from the germline V gene (reference sequence). The germline V and J ends were trimmed by 1 base and 4 bases, with 18 bases remaining between them. CDR3 length: 16 amino acids. The CDR3 here is CASSLSSGGAEYEQYV. The CDR3 nucleotides read TGTGCCAGCAGCTTGAGTTCGGGGGGCGCGGAATACGAGCAGTACGTC.

This clonotype was found many times. This chain links TRBV4-3 with TRBJ2-3; tentative D call: TRBD2 (5 bases). V was shortened by 1 base and J by 2 bases, with 13 bases between the two germline ends. The CDR3 is made up of 16 amino acids. Germline-derived CDR1 and CDR2 are LGHNA and YSLEER. In DNA form, the CDR3 reads TGCGCCAGCAGCCAAGTATTAGCGAGTATCACAGATACGCAGTATTTT. Residues: CASSQVLASITDTQYF.

This clonotype came up many times. The J gene is TRBJ2-7, the V gene TRBV5-6; D call uncertain. Germline V gene sequence: CDR1 SGHDT, CDR2 YYEEEE. This CDR3 is 11 amino acids long. With 4 bases removed from V and 2 bases from J, the gap between germline ends came to 4 bases. The CDR3 here is CASSGPYEQYF. The CDR3 DNA is TGTGCCAGCAGCGGACCCTACGAGCAGTACTTC.

The chain links TRBV27 to TRBJ2-3; D call uncertain. Germline V CDR1 and CDR2: MNHEY, SMNVEV (reference sequence). Trimming cost V 3 bases and J 1 base, with 5 bases left between them. CDR3 length: 13 amino acids. DNA for the CDR3: TGTGCCAGCAGTTTCACGGGCACAGATACGCAGTATTTT. Translated: CASSFTGTDTQYF.

The V gene is TRBV18, the J gene TRBJ2-5; 12 bases align to TRBD2. V shed 3 bases and J 0 bases; nucleotides not matched to a gene: 5. From germline, CDR1 is KGHSH and CDR2 LQKENI. This CDR3 contains 17 residues. As DNA, the CDR3 is TGTGCCAGCTCACCGACTAGCGGGGGTCGGTACCAAGAGACCCAGTACTTC. This translates into CASSPTSGGRYQETQYF.